This entry lists 23 T cell receptor beta chains sequenced from one sample in a study of blood T cells in healthy people across ages. Alongside a J-beta primer mix, a sample-barcoded 5' primer served in a second PCR lasting roughly 6 to 11 cycles. Each CDR3 protein is one row after TCRdb ran MiXCR on the 5' RACE reads. The top ten clones hold 25% to 30% of a sample with nearly 800,000 distinct CDR3 sequences, around three fifths of them seen once. The source material was blood. All receptors come from a man between 40 and 49 years old in good health.

The chain joins TRBV4-3 to TRBJ2-1; D may match TRBD1 or TRBD2 (5 bases each). V lost 4 bases and J 8 bases, leaving 15 bases between the germline ends. The CDR3 extends over 14 amino acids. Germline-derived CDR1 and CDR2 are LGHNA and YSLEER. CDR3 in DNA: TGCGCCAGCAGCCGATGGACTCTAGGGGATGAGCAGTTCTTC. It codes for CASSRWTLGDEQFF.

The V gene is TRBV12-3 or TRBV12-4, the J gene TRBJ2-5, with D possibly being TRBD1 (6 bases). The CDR3 runs 14 residues. V was pared by 7 bases and J by 11 bases, with 23 bases between. CDR3 loop: CASTRQVSTSEQYF. CDR3 DNA sequence: TGTGCCAGCACCCGACAGGTTAGCACAAGTGAGCAGTACTTC.

This clonotype occurred a few times. This may come from a read error, since a much larger clone is one base off. The V call is TRBV25-1, the J call TRBJ2-4, with 8 bases lining up with TRBD2. The J call may be mistaken, given a closer DNA end match to TRBJ2-7. There are 15 residues in the CDR3. Germline lookup yields CDR1 MGHDK and CDR2 SYGVNS. This chain's CDR3 is CASSESGGRICEQYF. The CDR3 DNA is TGTGCCAGCAGTGAATCAGGCGGGAGGATCTGCGAGCAGTACTTC.

This clonotype showed up just once. The V call is TRBV30, the J call TRBJ2-5, with D hard to call. Germline CDR1 reads GTSNPN; CDR2 reads SVGIG (reference sequence). This CDR3 region has 10 residues. V was cut by 2 bases and J by 4 bases, with 2 bases left in between. The DNA for the CDR3 is TGTGCCTGGAGTTTAGAGACCCAGTACTTC. Its translation: CAWSLETQYF.

This chain uses TRBV12-3 or TRBV12-4 with TRBJ2-2; no clear D gene. The CDR3 is 11 residues long. The V gene lost 6 bases and the J gene lost 4 bases, with 3 bases spanning the gap. CDR3 nucleotide sequence: TGTGCCAGCAGCAGCACCGGGGAGCTGTTTTTT. Translating it yields CASSSTGELFF.

This clonotype was picked up a small number of times. The V call is TRBV4-3, the J call TRBJ2-7; 11 nucleotides align to TRBD2. This CDR3 is built from 14 residues. The V gene's germline CDR1 is LGHNA and CDR2 YSLEER. The trim removed 6 bases at V and 5 bases at J, leaving 6 bases unmatched. The DNA for the CDR3 is TGCGCCAGCAGTCCTAGCGGGAGGAGGAACGAGCAGTACTTC. It is translated as CASSPSGRRNEQYF.

V usage is TRBV27 and J usage is TRBJ1-1, with a weak D call TRBD1 (6 bases). Between the trimmed V and J ends, which lost 2 bases and 7 bases, there was a span of 14 bases. The germline gives CDR1 MNHEY, CDR2 SMNVEV (reference sequence). CDR3 size: 14 residues. The DNA of the CDR3 is TGTGCCAGCAGTTTAATCAGGGGAGAGGGTGAAGCTTTCTTT. It is translated as CASSLIRGEGEAFF.

This clonotype was observed a handful of times. The chain recombines TRBV5-1 with TRBJ2-2; 12 positions agree with TRBD2. The CDR3 has 17 amino acids. Germline CDR1 and CDR2: SGHRS and YFSETQ. J was trimmed by 0 bases and V by 3 bases; bases with no gene match: 3. The CDR3 DNA follows: TGCGCCAGCAGCTCGAGACTAGCGGGGGCGAACACCGGGGAGCTGTTTTTT. Amino acid sequence: CASSSRLAGANTGELFF.

V and J are TRBV28 and TRBJ2-7; D is possibly TRBD1 (6 bases). This CDR3 is built from 12 residues. Per the germline V gene, CDR1 is MDHEN and CDR2 is SYDVKM. V lost 8 bases and J lost 2, with 10 bases in between. CDR3 bases: TGTGCCAGCGGGGGCCGTACCTACGAGCAGTACTTC. This sequence encodes CASGGRTYEQYF.

Only a few counts were recorded for this clonotype. V and J are TRBV7-3 and TRBJ2-6, with D perhaps being TRBD1 or TRBD2 (7 bases each). Trimming shortened V by 1 base and J by 3 bases, and 22 bases separated the two germline ends. This CDR3 has 20 amino acids. Looked up from germline, CDR1 is SGHTA and CDR2 is FQGTGA. The CDR3 nucleotides are TGTGCCAGCAGCTTAAGGGGAGGGGGCGCAGCCCGTGGTGGGGCCAACGTCCTGACTTTC. This gives the protein CASSLRGGGAARGGANVLTF. The full variable domain, with the rest looked up from reference TRBV7-3 and TRBJ2-6, is GAGVSQTPSNKVTEKGKYVELRCDPISGHTALYWYRQSLGQGPEFLIYFQGTGAADDSGLPNDRFFAVRPEGSVSTLKIQRTERGDSAVYLCASSLRGGGAARGGANVLTFGAGSRLTVL.

This clonotype was observed at least ten times. The CDR3 DNA reads TGCAGTGCTTATACGACTAGCACAGATACGCAGTATTTT. This codes for CSAYTTSTDTQYF. The chain links TRBV20-1 to TRBJ2-3; D is undetermined. Trimming left V 5 bases short and J 0 bases short, with 9 bases between. CDR1 and CDR2 from the germline V gene are DFQATT and SNEGSKA (reference sequence). CDR3 length equals 13 residues.

The rearrangement links TRBV7-2 to TRBJ2-5, with 7 bases that match TRBD2. The CDR3 contains 17 residues. V was clipped by 5 bases and J by 4 bases; unmatched bases: 16. Germline V gene lookup returns CDR1 SGHTA and CDR2 FQGNSA. Here the CDR3 DNA reads TGTGCCAGCAGCCCGGATCGGGTCGGGAGGTCGGGAGAGACCCAGTACTTC. It is translated as CASSPDRVGRSGETQYF.

The chain joins TRBV7-2 to TRBJ2-1; D is uncertain. The CDR3 runs to 15 residues. V lost 6 bases and J lost 9, with 21 bases in between. Germline loops: CDR1 SGHTA, CDR2 FQGNSA. Written as DNA, the CDR3 is TGTGCCAGCAGGTGGGCTAGGAGTCGGTTCGGTGAGCAGTTCTTC. This encodes CASRWARSRFGEQFF.

This chain joins TRBV30 and TRBJ1-5; 7 bases fit TRBD1. The germline gives CDR1 GTSNPN, CDR2 SVGIG (reference sequence). V gave up 3 bases and J gave up 6 bases; unmatched junction bases: 5. The CDR3 is made up of 13 amino acids. The CDR3 DNA follows: TGTGCCTGGAGAGCGGCAGGGGGTCAGCCCCAGCATTTT. Translated, it gives CAWRAAGGQPQHF.

V is TRBV28 and J is TRBJ2-1, with D perhaps matching TRBD1 or TRBD2 (5 bases each). With 4 bases removed from V and 8 bases from J, the gap between germline ends came to 9 bases. The CDR3 has 12 amino acids. Germline lookup yields CDR1 MDHEN and CDR2 SYDVKM. The CDR3: CASSSGTYEQFF. The CDR3 DNA sequence: TGTGCCAGCAGTTCAGGGACCTATGAGCAGTTCTTC.

The chain has TRBV7-2 and TRBJ2-2; 7 nucleotides align to TRBD1. Trimming removed 6 bases from V and 2 bases from J; junction bases left unmatched: 6. From germline, CDR1 is SGHTA and CDR2 FQGNSA. This CDR3 spans 15 amino acids. Here the CDR3 reads CASRPRDSNTGELFF. The CDR3 nucleotides are TGTGCCAGCAGACCTCGGGACAGTAACACCGGGGAGCTGTTTTTT.

The gene calls are TRBV6-5 and TRBJ2-1, with D possibly matching TRBD1 (6 bases). Trimming pared 6 bases from V and 4 bases from J, leaving 13 bases between. From germline, CDR1 is MNHEY and CDR2 SVGAGI. There are 14 residues in the CDR3. CDR3 loop: CASRQDRGYNEQFF. CDR3 DNA: TGTGCCAGCAGACAGGACAGAGGGTACAATGAGCAGTTCTTC.

V usage is TRBV7-2 and J usage is TRBJ2-5; 9 nucleotides agree with TRBD1. The trim removed 6 bases at V and 7 bases at J, leaving 12 bases unmatched. The V gene's germline CDR1 is SGHTA and CDR2 FQGNSA. The CDR3 totals 15 residues. CDR3 residues: CASRPPGQGPGTQYF. CDR3 sequence (DNA): TGTGCCAGCAGGCCCCCGGGACAGGGCCCTGGGACCCAGTACTTC.

The rearrangement joins TRBV12-3 or TRBV12-4 to TRBJ2-5; perhaps TRBD1 as D (5 bases). The CDR3 is 15 amino acids. V was pared by 3 bases and J by 5 bases, with 16 bases between. The CDR3 DNA follows: TGTGCCAGCAGTTTCCCAGGGCTCGGCGAGGAGACCCAGTACTTC. Translating gives CASSFPGLGEETQYF.

This chain uses TRBV27 with TRBJ2-1, with no clear D. Per the germline V gene, CDR1 is MNHEY and CDR2 is SMNVEV (reference sequence). Trimming pared 5 bases from V and 6 bases from J, leaving 8 bases between. This CDR3 contains 12 residues. The CDR3 loop is CASSRTSNEQFF. The CDR3 region has the DNA TGTGCCAGCAGTAGAACGTCCAATGAGCAGTTCTTC.

The V and J genes are TRBV7-2 and TRBJ2-4, with D maybe TRBD2 (5 bases). With the DNA end fitting TRBJ2-5 better, the J assignment may be wrong. CDR1 is SGHTA and CDR2 is FQGNSA in the germline V gene. The CDR3 is 12 amino acids. CDR3 amino acids: CASNSPGETQYF. CDR3 sequence (DNA): TGTGCCAGCAATTCTCCGGGGGAGACCCAGTACTTC.

The V and J genes are TRBV6-1 and TRBJ1-1; no firm D call. The germline V gene encodes CDR1 MNHNS and CDR2 SASEGT. There are 14 residues in the CDR3. V gave up 6 bases and J gave up 0 bases, with 11 bases separating them. CDR3 in amino acids: CASRETEMNTEAFF. The CDR3 nucleotides are TGTGCCAGCAGGGAAACAGAGATGAACACTGAAGCTTTCTTT.

The rearrangement uses TRBV5-1 and TRBJ2-5; D is uncertain. Between the trimmed V and J ends, which lost 0 bases and 0 bases, there was a span of 9 bases. This CDR3 comprises 15 residues. Germline V lookup: CDR1 SGHRS, CDR2 YFSETQ. This CDR3 reads CASSLEMGYQETQYF. The CDR3 bases are TGCGCCAGCAGCTTGGAGATGGGGTACCAAGAGACCCAGTACTTC.